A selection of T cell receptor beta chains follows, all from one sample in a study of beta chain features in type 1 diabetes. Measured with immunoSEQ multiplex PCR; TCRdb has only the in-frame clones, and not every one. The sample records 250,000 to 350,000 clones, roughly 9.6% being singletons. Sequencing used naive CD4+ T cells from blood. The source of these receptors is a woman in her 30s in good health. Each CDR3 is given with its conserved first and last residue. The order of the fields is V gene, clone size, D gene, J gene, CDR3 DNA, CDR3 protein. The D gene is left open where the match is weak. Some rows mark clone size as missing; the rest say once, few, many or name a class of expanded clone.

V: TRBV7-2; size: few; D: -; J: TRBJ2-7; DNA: TGTGCCAGCAGCTTACAGTTCCAGCGGGCCGAGCAGTACTTC; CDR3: CASSLQFQRAEQYF
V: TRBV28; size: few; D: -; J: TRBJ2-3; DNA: TGTGCCAGCAGTTTACCCCCTGAGGATACGCAGTATTTT; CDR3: CASSLPPEDTQYF
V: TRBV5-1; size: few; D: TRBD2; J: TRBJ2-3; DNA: TGCGCCAGCAGCTTGGCGACTAGCGGGAGTTCAGATACGCAGTATTTT; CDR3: CASSLATSGSSDTQYF
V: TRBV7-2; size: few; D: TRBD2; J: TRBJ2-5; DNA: TGTGCCAGCAGCTTAGCACCGCTTACCGGGGTTGGGACTAGCGGGACCAAGACCCAGTACTTC; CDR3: CASSLAPLTGVGTSGTKTQYF
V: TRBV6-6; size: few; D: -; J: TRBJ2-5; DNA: TGTGCCAGCAGTTACTCGAGAGGGTACCAAGAGACCCAGTACTTC; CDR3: CASSYSRGYQETQYF
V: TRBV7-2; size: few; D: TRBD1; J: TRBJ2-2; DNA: TGTGCCAGCAGCTTTGACAGGGCGAAGGGCGGGGAGCTGTTTTTT; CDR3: CASSFDRAKGGELFF
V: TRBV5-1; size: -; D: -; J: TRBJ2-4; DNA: TGCGCCAGCAGCTGGCGGGCGGAACTTGGGGCCAAAAACATTCAGTACTTC; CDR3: CASSWRAELGAKNIQYF
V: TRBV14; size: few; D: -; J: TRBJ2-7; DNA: TGTGCCAGCAGCCAAGATGTGGGAGCCCGCTACGAGCAGTACTTC; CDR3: CASSQDVGARYEQYF
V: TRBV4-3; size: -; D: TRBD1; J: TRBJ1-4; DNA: TGCGCCAGCAGCCAAGATCCTGGATCTGTCGGACAGGGTGCTAATGAAAAACTGTTTTTT; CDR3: CASSQDPGSVGQGANEKLFF
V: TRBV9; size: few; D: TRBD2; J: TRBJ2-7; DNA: TGTGCCAGCAGCGTTGGACTAGCGGGAGGGTCCTCCTACGAGCAGTACTTC; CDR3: CASSVGLAGGSSYEQYF
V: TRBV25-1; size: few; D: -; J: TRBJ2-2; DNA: TGTGCCAGCAGCCCTCTCGGCACCGGGGAGCTGTTTTTT; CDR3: CASSPLGTGELFF
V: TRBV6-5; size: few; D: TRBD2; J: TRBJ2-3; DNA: TGTGCCAGCGCCCCAGGACTAGCGATAGATACGCAGTATTTT; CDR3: CASAPGLAIDTQYF
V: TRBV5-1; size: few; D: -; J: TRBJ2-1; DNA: TGCGCCAGCAGTGACAGGAGCTCCTACAATGAGCAGTTCTTC; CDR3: CASSDRSSYNEQFF
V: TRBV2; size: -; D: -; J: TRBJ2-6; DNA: TGTGCCAGCAGCCGACCTCCAGGTCTGGGGGCGGGAGCCGGCTCTGGGGCCAACGTCCTGACTTTC; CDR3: CASSRPPGLGAGAGSGANVLTF